This TCR beta chain was captured in a study of cytomegalovirus exposure and HLA in healthy donors. Study as a whole: An earlier analysis identified approximately 110 million unique TCR beta sequences in about 200 million T cells. Around 77% of more than 300 genotyped donors fell in the Caucasian-associated ancestry cluster. Regarding the study as a whole: Rare TCR sequences dominated, though some public TCRs recurred in many donors.

The PCR had 60 Vbeta and 13 Jbeta primers. Assay: immunoSEQ multiplex PCR; the TCRdb copy retains only in-frame clones and omits some. The sample gives about 160,000 clones, 75% to 90% of which show up once; around 5% is in the top ten. CDR1 is SGDLS and CDR2 is YYNGEE in the germline V gene. V was pared by 1 base and J by 6 bases, with 19 bases between. The CDR3 contains 17 residues. In its sample, this clone was seen a few times. Its target is not known. This receptor was identified in a man aged 25 to 40 in good health and CMV-seronegative. The source material was PBMCs. The gene calls are TRBV9 and TRBJ1-4; D ambiguous. The CDR3 protein is CASSVSPLRTGDEKLFF. The CDR3 nucleotides are TGTGCCAGCAGCGTATCCCCGTTGAGGACGGGAGATGAAAAACTGTTTTTT.